These 31 T cell receptor beta chains share one sample of origin, sequenced in a study of Ad26.COV2.S vaccination and SARS-CoV-2 variants. Repertoires were generated with immunoSEQ multiplex PCR, while TCRdb's copy carries only in-frame clones and drops some. The table has a few hundred thousand clones, roughly 90% seen once. Treatment denoted: about 20 received Ad26.COV2.S at low or high dose, single or two shots; about 5 received placebo; per-sample allocation not given. Vaccine and placebo recipients were sampled on day 63 after the first injection. The sequenced sample was peripheral blood, obtained in a trial of Ad26.COV2.S vaccine versus placebo. All receptors come from a person between 18 and 65 years old who received the Ad26.COV2.S COVID-19 vaccine or a placebo.

The rearrangement links TRBV28 to TRBJ2-5; 8 positions agree with TRBD2. After removal of 7 bases from V and 1 base from J, the junction contained 11 bases not matched to a gene. The CDR3 runs to 16 residues. CDR1 is MDHEN, CDR2 SYDVKM, per germline. CDR3 bases: TGTGCCAGCACCTCGTACGGGCGGGGGGCCCAAGAGACCCAGTACTTC. This translates into CASTSYGRGAQETQYF.

The chain couples TRBV12-3 or TRBV12-4 to TRBJ2-5; TRBD1 aligns across 7 bases. The CDR3 has 13 residues. The V segment lost 6 bases and the J segment 5 bases; nucleotides outside the gene matches: 6. The CDR3 spells CASSRQDRETQYF. DNA of the CDR3: TGTGCCAGCAGCCGGCAGGACAGGGAGACCCAGTACTTC.

This clone was seen more than once but under ten times. V usage is TRBV4-1 and J usage is TRBJ1-1; 8 nucleotides agree with TRBD1. The CDR3 contains 13 residues. Germline CDR1 reads MGHRA; CDR2 reads YSYEKL. The V segment lost 4 bases and the J segment 6 bases; nucleotides outside the gene matches: 4. CDR3 in amino acids: CASSLDRGPEAFF. As DNA, the CDR3 is TGCGCCAGCAGCCTTGACAGGGGCCCTGAAGCTTTCTTT.

The chain uses TRBV9 and TRBJ2-5; perhaps TRBD2 as D (6 bases). The CDR3 consists of 14 residues. Germline V gives CDR1 SGDLS, CDR2 YYNGEE. With 2 bases removed from V and 3 bases from J, the gap between germline ends came to 11 bases. For the CDR3, the DNA is TGTGCCAGCAGCGTGGGGGGAGAAGAAGAGACCCAGTACTTC. Translated, it gives CASSVGGEEETQYF.

The chain couples TRBV4-3 to TRBJ1-1, with 11 bases aligning to TRBD1. The CDR3 spans 14 residues. V lost 1 base, J lost 10 bases, and 5 bases stayed unmatched. The germline V gene has CDR1 LGHNA and CDR2 YSLEER. In nucleotides, the CDR3 is TGCGCCAGCAGCCAAGTCTTGGACAGGGGGCGAGCTTTCTTT. This sequence encodes CASSQVLDRGRAFF.

V usage is TRBV9 and J usage is TRBJ1-3; D is unclear. This CDR3 contains 14 residues. V lost 3 bases, J lost 1 base, and 8 bases lay in between. Germline V gene data show CDR1 as SGDLS and CDR2 as YYNGEE. The CDR3 sequence is CASSAEVSGNTIYF. For the CDR3, the DNA is TGTGCCAGCAGCGCTGAAGTATCTGGAAACACCATATATTTT.

The chain employs TRBV3-1 (or the pseudogene TRBV3-2) and TRBJ2-5, with D possibly matching TRBD1 (5 bases). Germline V gives CDR1 LGHDT, CDR2 YNNKEL (reference sequence). The CDR3 spans 14 residues. V dropped 0 bases and J dropped 6 bases, with 11 bases sitting between them. This CDR3 is CASSQDPQGQTQYF. The CDR3 DNA sequence: TGTGCCAGCAGCCAAGACCCCCAGGGCCAGACCCAGTACTTC.

The gene calls are TRBV5-1 and TRBJ2-7, with 8 bases matching TRBD1. The CDR3 spans 15 residues. Trimming cost V 3 bases and J 0 bases; bases outside gene matches: 5. Germline CDR1 and CDR2: SGHRS and YFSETQ. The CDR3 region has the DNA TGCGCCAGCAGCTATTCCGGGACAGGCTCCTACGAGCAGTACTTC. Its translation: CASSYSGTGSYEQYF.

The rearrangement uses TRBV10-2 and TRBJ1-4, with D maybe TRBD1 (5 bases). The CDR3 runs 15 residues. Germline CDR1 WSHSY, CDR2 SAAADI. Trimming took 3 bases from V and 5 from J, leaving 13 bases between them. The CDR3 coding sequence is TGCGCCAGCAGTGACCAGACAGCCCGAAATGAAAAACTGTTTTTT. Translation gives CASSDQTARNEKLFF.

CDR3 in DNA: TGTGCCAGCAGCTTAGATTATACTAGCGGGGGCAATGAGCAGTTCTTC. Its translation: CASSLDYTSGGNEQFF. This chain connects TRBV11-3 to TRBJ2-1, with TRBD2 identical over 11 bases. Germline CDR1 and CDR2: SGHNT and YENEEA. The CDR3 runs to 16 residues. The J segment lost 6 bases and the V segment lost 0 bases, leaving 4 bases of the junction unmatched.

The chain employs TRBV19 and TRBJ1-5; D remains unclear. V was cut by 2 bases and J by 3 bases, with 11 bases left in between. The CDR3 covers 15 residues. Germline V gives CDR1 LNHDA, CDR2 SQIVND (reference sequence). The CDR3: CASSITFPPNQPQHF. The CDR3 DNA is TGTGCCAGTAGTATAACCTTTCCTCCCAATCAGCCCCAGCATTTT.

V gene TRBV7-2 combines with J gene TRBJ2-6; no firm D call. CDR3 length: 15 amino acids. Germline values: CDR1 SGHTA, CDR2 FQGNSA. Deletions cut 2 bases from V and 1 base from J, with 6 bases between. DNA of the CDR3: TGTGCCAGCAGCTTACGGAATTCTGGGGCCAACGTCCTGACTTTC. This sequence encodes CASSLRNSGANVLTF.

V is TRBV5-1 and J is TRBJ2-3; D perhaps matches TRBD2 (6 bases). Per germline, CDR1 SGHRS and CDR2 YFSETQ. The CDR3 contains 12 residues. V was cut by 9 bases and J by 2 bases, with 10 bases left in between. The CDR3 loop is CATAGPTDTQYF. The CDR3 nucleotides are TGCGCCACCGCGGGGCCCACAGATACGCAGTATTTT.

The chain uses TRBV12-3 or TRBV12-4 and TRBJ2-7, with D unresolved. This CDR3 comprises 12 residues. Trimming left V 3 bases short and J 3 bases short, with 6 bases between. CDR3 DNA sequence: TGTGCCAGCAGTTTCCCCAACTACGAGCAGTACTTC. The encoded protein is CASSFPNYEQYF.

The chain has TRBV6-2 or TRBV6-3 and TRBJ2-7; D uncertain. Germline CDR1 reads MNHEY; CDR2 reads SVGEGT. The V and J ends lost 0 bases and 2 bases respectively, with 8 bases between them. The CDR3 spans 14 residues. The CDR3 region is CASSYSTSTYEQYF. In nucleotides, the CDR3 is TGTGCCAGCAGTTACTCGACCTCTACCTACGAGCAGTACTTC.

The chain uses TRBV11-2 and TRBJ2-7, with D possibly TRBD1 on 5 matching bases. Per the germline V gene, CDR1 is SGHAT and CDR2 is FQNNGV. V was trimmed by 5 bases and J by 0 bases, leaving 14 bases between them. The CDR3 is 15 amino acids. The CDR3 nucleotides are TGTGCCAGCAGCCTCCGTGGACATTCCTCCTACGAGCAGTACTTC. Translated, it gives CASSLRGHSSYEQYF.

The chain combines TRBV28 with TRBJ1-3, with D perhaps TRBD1 (6 bases). Germline V gene sequence: CDR1 MDHEN, CDR2 SYDVKM. This CDR3 region has 17 residues. Trimming took off 6 bases at V and 0 bases at J, with 18 bases between the two ends. CDR3 in amino acids: CASSLPQGRLSGNTIYF. The CDR3 DNA sequence: TGTGCCAGCAGCCTCCCACAGGGCCGCCTCTCTGGAAACACCATATATTTT.

The chain is built from TRBV7-2 and TRBJ2-1; TRBD2 matches 9 bases. Germline lookup yields CDR1 SGHTA and CDR2 FQGNSA. The CDR3 extends over 15 amino acids. The junction had 0 bases not matched to a gene; V was cut back by 0 bases and J by 3 bases. CDR3 sequence (DNA): TGTGCCAGCAGCTTAGCGCGGGGGGGCTACAATGAGCAGTTCTTC. It specifies CASSLARGGYNEQFF. Drawing the rest from reference TRBV7-2 and TRBJ2-1, the complete variable domain is GAGVSQSPSNKVTEKGKDVELRCDPISGHTALYWYRQSLGQGLEFLIYFQGNSAPDKSGLPSDRFSAERTGGSVSTLTIQRTQQEDSAVYLCASSLARGGYNEQFFGPGTRLTVL.

This clone was picked up a small number of times. This chain links TRBV27 with TRBJ2-3; TRBD2 matches at 10 bases. In germline, CDR1 is MNHEY, CDR2 SMNVEV (reference sequence). V shed 8 bases, J shed 2 bases, and the junction held 13 bases outside the gene matches. CDR3 size: 17 residues. CDR3 residues: CASHPLAGVLLTDTQYF. CDR3 nucleotide sequence: TGTGCCAGCCACCCGCTAGCGGGGGTCCTCCTCACAGATACGCAGTATTTT.

V usage is TRBV30 and J usage is TRBJ1-1; possible D gene TRBD1, 6 bases. Germline V CDR1 and CDR2: GTSNPN, SVGIG (reference sequence). V was cut by 4 bases and J by 11 bases, with 14 bases left in between. This CDR3 contains 11 residues. CDR3 DNA: TGTGCCTGGACACAGACAGGCGGGGCTTTCTTT. Translation gives CAWTQTGGAFF.

The chain links TRBV9 to TRBJ1-2, with D tentatively TRBD1 (6 bases). Germline CDR1 is SGDLS and CDR2 is YYNGEE. This CDR3 is built from 15 residues. The V end lost 1 base, the J end lost 7 bases, and 17 bases lay between the germline ends. In nucleotides, the CDR3 is TGTGCCAGCAGCGTATTTGGAGGGGGTTCGAGTGGCTACACCTTC. Protein sequence: CASSVFGGGSSGYTF.

This clone was picked up one time. The gene calls are TRBV4-1 and TRBJ2-1; 9 bases are a match to TRBD1. Germline-derived CDR1 and CDR2 are MGHRA and YSYEKL. Trimming cost V 3 bases and J 3 bases; bases outside gene matches: 3. The CDR3 has 15 residues. CDR3 loop: CASSQTTGGYNEQFF. CDR3 bases: TGCGCCAGCAGCCAGACGACAGGGGGCTACAATGAGCAGTTCTTC.

This clone was counted once. The V and J genes are TRBV6-5 and TRBJ2-3; maybe TRBD2 (6 bases). Germline V gene data show CDR1 as MNHEY and CDR2 as SVGAGI. CDR3 length equals 15 residues. V lost 8 bases and J lost 0, with 15 bases in between. The CDR3 is CASARAGISTDTQYF. The DNA for the CDR3 is TGTGCCAGCGCCCGGGCGGGGATTAGCACAGATACGCAGTATTTT.

This sequence joins TRBV12-3 or TRBV12-4 and TRBJ2-7; the D gene is possibly TRBD1 (5 bases). V was cut by 4 bases and J by 0 bases, with 7 bases left in between. The CDR3 sequence is 13 residues long. CDR3 sequence reads: CASSSTVSYEQYF. The CDR3 region has the DNA TGTGCCAGCAGTTCGACAGTCTCCTACGAGCAGTACTTC.

The CDR3 DNA reads TGTGCTAGTGGTTTGGCCCGCACAGGGGGGAGCGGGGAGCTGTTTTTT. The encoded protein is CASGLARTGGSGELFF. The chain carries TRBV12-5 and TRBJ2-2; 8 positions agree with TRBD1. The CDR3 length is 16 residues. Trimming took 1 base from V and 7 from J; bases not matched to a gene: 8. Germline V gives CDR1 LGHNT, CDR2 FRNRAP.

This clone was counted a single time. The chain joins TRBV12-3 or TRBV12-4 to TRBJ1-2; D is unresolved. This CDR3 has 13 amino acids. V dropped 1 base and J dropped 3 bases, with 6 bases sitting between them. Written as DNA, the CDR3 is TGTGCCAGCAGTTTAGGACACTACTATGGCTACACCTTC. Its translation is CASSLGHYYGYTF.

V and J are TRBV27 and TRBJ1-5; 8 bases fit TRBD1. The germline V gene encodes CDR1 MNHEY and CDR2 SMNVEV (reference sequence). The CDR3 is 22 residues long. J lost 0 bases, V lost 4 bases, and 23 bases had no gene match. DNA of the CDR3: TGTGCCAGCAGTTATACGCCGGGGATAGCAGGGGGCCACATGTTTAGCAATCAGCCCCAGCATTTT. This translates into CASSYTPGIAGGHMFSNQPQHF.

The gene calls are TRBV15 and TRBJ2-7, with D possibly matching TRBD2 (5 bases). The germline V gene has CDR1 LNHNV and CDR2 YYDKDF (reference sequence). The CDR3 has 17 amino acids. Trimming removed 6 bases from V and 1 base from J, with 22 bases in between. CDR3 in amino acids: CATRSSLRGFHSYEQYF. For the CDR3, the DNA is TGTGCCACCAGGAGCAGCCTACGGGGATTCCATTCCTACGAGCAGTACTTC.

V is TRBV3-1 (or the pseudogene TRBV3-2) and J is TRBJ1-5; TRBD1 matches at 9 bases. This CDR3 has 16 amino acids. After removal of 5 bases from V and 4 bases from J, the junction contained 9 bases not matched to a gene. CDR1 is LGHDT, CDR2 YNNKEL, per germline (reference sequence). In nucleotides, the CDR3 is TGTGCCAGCAGCTTAGCCGGGACAGGGATGAATCAGCCCCAGCATTTT. Translation gives CASSLAGTGMNQPQHF.

V gene TRBV7-2 combines with J gene TRBJ2-1; TRBD2 agrees at 12 bases. This CDR3 comprises 15 residues. After removal of 5 bases from V and 7 bases from J, the junction contained 6 bases not matched to a gene. Looked up from germline, CDR1 is SGHTA and CDR2 is FQGNSA. CDR3 nucleotide sequence: TGTGCCAGCAGCACCTGGACTAGCGGGGAAAATGAGCAGTTCTTC. Translating gives CASSTWTSGENEQFF.

The V gene is TRBV7-2, the J gene TRBJ2-5; 8 bases map to TRBD2. The J segment lost 2 bases and the V segment lost 1 base, leaving 6 bases of the junction unmatched. The germline gives CDR1 SGHTA, CDR2 FQGNSA. The CDR3 has 16 residues. CDR3 protein: CASSLDSSGLQETQYF. The CDR3 nucleotides read TGTGCCAGCAGCTTAGATTCTAGCGGGCTTCAAGAGACCCAGTACTTC.